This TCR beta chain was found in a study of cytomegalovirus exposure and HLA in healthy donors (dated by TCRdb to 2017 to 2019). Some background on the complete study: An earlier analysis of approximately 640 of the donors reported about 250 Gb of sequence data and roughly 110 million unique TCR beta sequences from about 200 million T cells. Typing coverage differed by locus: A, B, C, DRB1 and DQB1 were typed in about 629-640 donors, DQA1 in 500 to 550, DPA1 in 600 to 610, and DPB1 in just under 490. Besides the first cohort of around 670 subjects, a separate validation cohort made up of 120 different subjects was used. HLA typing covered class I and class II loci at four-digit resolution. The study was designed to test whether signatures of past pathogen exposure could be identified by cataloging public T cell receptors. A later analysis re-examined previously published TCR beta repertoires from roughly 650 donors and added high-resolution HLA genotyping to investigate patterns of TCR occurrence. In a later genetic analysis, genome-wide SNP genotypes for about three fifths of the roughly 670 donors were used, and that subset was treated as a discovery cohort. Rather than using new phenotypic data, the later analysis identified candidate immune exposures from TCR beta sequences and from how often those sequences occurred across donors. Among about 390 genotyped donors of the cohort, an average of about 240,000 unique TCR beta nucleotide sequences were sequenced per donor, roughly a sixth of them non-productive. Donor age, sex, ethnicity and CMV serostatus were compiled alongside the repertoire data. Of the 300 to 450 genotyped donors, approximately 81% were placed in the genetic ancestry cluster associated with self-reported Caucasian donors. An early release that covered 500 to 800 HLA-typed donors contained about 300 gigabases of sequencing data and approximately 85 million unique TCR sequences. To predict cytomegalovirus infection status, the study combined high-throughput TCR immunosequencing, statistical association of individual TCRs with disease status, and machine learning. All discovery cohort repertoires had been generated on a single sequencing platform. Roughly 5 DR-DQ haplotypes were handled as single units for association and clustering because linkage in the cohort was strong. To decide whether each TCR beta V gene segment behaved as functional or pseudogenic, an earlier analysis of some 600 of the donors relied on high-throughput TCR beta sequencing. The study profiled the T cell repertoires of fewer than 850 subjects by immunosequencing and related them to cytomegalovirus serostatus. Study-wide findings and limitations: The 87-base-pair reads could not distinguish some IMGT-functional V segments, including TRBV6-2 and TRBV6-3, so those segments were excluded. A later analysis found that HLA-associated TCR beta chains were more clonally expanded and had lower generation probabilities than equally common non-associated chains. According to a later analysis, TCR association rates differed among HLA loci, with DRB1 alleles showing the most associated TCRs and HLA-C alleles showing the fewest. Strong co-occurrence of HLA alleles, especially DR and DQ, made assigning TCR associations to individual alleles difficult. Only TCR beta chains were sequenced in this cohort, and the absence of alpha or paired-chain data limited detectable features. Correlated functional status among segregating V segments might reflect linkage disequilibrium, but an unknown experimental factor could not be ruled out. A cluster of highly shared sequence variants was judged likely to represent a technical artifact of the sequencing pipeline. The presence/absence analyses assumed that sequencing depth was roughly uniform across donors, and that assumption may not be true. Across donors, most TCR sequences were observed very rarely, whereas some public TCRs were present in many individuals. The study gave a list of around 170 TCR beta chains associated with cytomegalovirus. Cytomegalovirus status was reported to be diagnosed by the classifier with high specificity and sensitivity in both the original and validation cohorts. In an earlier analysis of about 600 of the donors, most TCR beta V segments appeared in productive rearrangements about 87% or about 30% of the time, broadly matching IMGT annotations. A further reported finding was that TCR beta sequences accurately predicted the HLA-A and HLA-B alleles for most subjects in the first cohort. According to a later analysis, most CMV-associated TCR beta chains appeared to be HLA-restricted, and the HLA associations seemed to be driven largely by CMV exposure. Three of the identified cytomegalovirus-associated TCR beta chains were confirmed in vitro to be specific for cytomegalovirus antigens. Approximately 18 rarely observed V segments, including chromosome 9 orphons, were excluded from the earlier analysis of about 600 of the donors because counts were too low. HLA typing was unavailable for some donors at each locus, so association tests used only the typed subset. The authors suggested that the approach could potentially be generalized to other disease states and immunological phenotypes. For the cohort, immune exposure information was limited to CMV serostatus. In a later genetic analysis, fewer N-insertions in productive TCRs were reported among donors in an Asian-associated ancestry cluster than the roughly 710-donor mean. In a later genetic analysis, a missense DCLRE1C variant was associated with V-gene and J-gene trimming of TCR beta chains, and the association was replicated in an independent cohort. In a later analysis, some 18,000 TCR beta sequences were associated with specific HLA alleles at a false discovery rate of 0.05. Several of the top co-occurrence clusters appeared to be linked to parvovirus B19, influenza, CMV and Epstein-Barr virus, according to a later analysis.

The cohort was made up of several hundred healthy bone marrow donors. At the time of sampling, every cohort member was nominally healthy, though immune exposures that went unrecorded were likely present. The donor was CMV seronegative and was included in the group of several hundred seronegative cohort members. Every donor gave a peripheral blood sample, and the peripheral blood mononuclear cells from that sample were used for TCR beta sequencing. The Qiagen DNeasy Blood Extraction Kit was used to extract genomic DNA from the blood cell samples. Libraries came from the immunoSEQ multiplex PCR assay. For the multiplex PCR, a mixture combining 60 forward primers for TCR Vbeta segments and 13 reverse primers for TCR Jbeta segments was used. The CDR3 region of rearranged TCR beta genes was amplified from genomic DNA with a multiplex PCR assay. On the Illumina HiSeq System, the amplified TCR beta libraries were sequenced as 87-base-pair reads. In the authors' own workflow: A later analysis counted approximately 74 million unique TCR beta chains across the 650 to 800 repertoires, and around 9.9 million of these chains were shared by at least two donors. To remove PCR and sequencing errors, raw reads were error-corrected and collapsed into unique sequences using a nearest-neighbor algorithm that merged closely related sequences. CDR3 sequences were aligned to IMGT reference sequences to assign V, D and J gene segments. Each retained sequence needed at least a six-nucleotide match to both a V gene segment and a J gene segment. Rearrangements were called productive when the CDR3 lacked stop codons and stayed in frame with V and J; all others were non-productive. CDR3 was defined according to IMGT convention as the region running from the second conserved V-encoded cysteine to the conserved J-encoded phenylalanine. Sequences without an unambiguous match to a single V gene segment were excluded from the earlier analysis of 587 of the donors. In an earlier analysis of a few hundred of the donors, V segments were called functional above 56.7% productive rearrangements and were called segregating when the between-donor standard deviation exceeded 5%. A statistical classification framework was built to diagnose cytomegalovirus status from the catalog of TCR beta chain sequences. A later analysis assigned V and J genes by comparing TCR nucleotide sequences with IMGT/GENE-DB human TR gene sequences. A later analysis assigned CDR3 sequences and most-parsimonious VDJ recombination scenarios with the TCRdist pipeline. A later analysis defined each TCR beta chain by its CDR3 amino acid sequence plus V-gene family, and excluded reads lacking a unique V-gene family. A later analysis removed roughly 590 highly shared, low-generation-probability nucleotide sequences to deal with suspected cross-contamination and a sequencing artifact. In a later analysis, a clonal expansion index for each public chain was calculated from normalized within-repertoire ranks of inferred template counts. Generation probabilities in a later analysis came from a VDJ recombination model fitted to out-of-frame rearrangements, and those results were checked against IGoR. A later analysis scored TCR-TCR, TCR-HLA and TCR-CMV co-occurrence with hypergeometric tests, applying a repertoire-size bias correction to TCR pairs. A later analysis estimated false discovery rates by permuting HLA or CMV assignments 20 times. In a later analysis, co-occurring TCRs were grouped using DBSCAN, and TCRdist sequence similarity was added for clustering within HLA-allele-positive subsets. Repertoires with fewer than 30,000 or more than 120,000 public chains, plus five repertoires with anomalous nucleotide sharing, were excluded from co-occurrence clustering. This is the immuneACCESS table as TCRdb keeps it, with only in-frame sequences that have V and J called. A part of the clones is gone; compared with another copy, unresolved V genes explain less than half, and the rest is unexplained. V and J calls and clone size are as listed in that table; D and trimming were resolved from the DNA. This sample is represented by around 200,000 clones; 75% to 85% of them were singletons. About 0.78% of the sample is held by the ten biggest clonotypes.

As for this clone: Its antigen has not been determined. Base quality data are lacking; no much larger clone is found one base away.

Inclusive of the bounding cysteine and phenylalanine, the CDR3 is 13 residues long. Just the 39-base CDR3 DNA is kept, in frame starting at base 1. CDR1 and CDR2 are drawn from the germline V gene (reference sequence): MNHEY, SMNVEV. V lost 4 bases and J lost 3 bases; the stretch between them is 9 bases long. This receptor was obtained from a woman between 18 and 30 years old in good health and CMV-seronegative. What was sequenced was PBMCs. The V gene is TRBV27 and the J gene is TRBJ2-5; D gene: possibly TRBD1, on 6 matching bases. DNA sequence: TGTGCCAGCAGTTCGTCAGGGGAAGAGACCCAGTACTTC. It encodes CASSSSGEETQYF.